These 20 T cell receptor beta chains share one sample of origin, sequenced in a study of blood T cells in healthy people across ages. The authors ran a second PCR of about 6 to 11 cycles using a sample-barcoded 5' primer and a J-beta primer mix. TCRdb reprocessed the 5' RACE reads with MiXCR, giving one entry per CDR3 protein. Here the sample spans about 810,000 distinct CDR3 sequences, roughly 35% being singletons. Sequenced: blood. The receptor set was obtained from a man aged 18 to 29 in good health.

This chain connects TRBV7-2 to TRBJ1-1; 9 bases match TRBD1. Germline CDR1 SGHTA, CDR2 FQGNSA. The CDR3 has 14 residues. With V trimmed by 5 bases and J by 4 bases, 5 bases remained unmatched. CDR3 loop: CASSQQGASTEAFF. CDR3 DNA: TGTGCCAGCAGCCAACAGGGGGCGAGCACTGAAGCTTTCTTT.

As concerns this clonotype: A read error may produce the germline difference seen at one junction end. The genes are TRBV7-3 and TRBJ2-7; D tentatively fits TRBD1 or TRBD2 (5 bases each). This CDR3 is built from 17 residues. Germline V gene lookup returns CDR1 SGHTA and CDR2 FQGTGA. The CDR3, as DNA: TGTGTCAGCAGTCCTAAGCGGTGGGACCCCCGAAACTACGAGCAGTACTTC. This codes for CVSSPKRWDPRNYEQYF.

The rearrangement joins TRBV7-2 to TRBJ2-5; 9 nucleotides line up with TRBD2. The CDR3 sequence is 13 residues long. CDR1 SGHTA and CDR2 FQGNSA come from the germline V gene. Trimming took 6 bases from V and 11 from J; bases not matched to a gene: 10. The CDR3 spells CASRWAGGDEQYF. The CDR3 DNA reads as TGTGCCAGCAGGTGGGCGGGGGGGGATGAGCAGTACTTC.

This rearrangement joins TRBV12-3 or TRBV12-4 to TRBJ2-5; D unresolved. The DNA matches TRBJ2-1 better at its end, which makes the J call doubtful. This CDR3 has 14 residues. The CDR3 nucleotides read TGTGCCAGCAGCTATCCCCCGATAGGAGAGACCCAGTTCTTC. The encoded protein is CASSYPPIGETQFF.

Notes on this clonotype: This may come from a read error, since a much larger clone is one base off. The chain recombines TRBV12-3 or TRBV12-4 with TRBJ2-1; D may be TRBD1 (5 bases). CDR3 length: 14 amino acids. CDR3 in amino acids: CVSSLNIGDGEQFF. DNA of the CDR3: TGTGTCAGCAGCCTCAACATAGGGGATGGTGAGCAGTTCTTC.

With regard to this clonotype: No DNA is shown, since the ends of the CDR3 on it are uncertain; the CDR3 is the one TCRdb lists. J is TRBJ1-5 and V is TRBV12-3 or TRBV12-4; the table's TRBD1 call for D was not verified on the DNA. The CDR3 comprises 16 residues, both ends counted. The CDR3 protein is CASSSSIGQARQSQHF.

The genes are TRBV20-1 and TRBJ1-2; perhaps TRBD1 as D (6 bases). Germline V lookup: CDR1 DFQATT, CDR2 SNEGSKA (reference sequence). The V gene lost 3 bases and the J gene lost 7 bases, with 18 bases spanning the gap. The CDR3 has 14 amino acids. CDR3 region: CSASANRELGGYTF. The DNA of the CDR3 is TGCAGTGCTAGTGCCAACAGGGAATTAGGTGGCTACACCTTC.

This clonotype showed up just a few times. The chain carries TRBV4-2 and TRBJ2-1, with D maybe TRBD1 (6 bases). Germline assignment: CDR1 LGHNA and CDR2 YNFKEQ. V gave up 1 base and J gave up 6 bases, with 13 bases separating them. The CDR3 is 15 residues long. CDR3 residues: CASSQVRDTTNEQFF. CDR3 nucleotides: TGTGCCAGCAGCCAAGTTCGGGACACCACCAATGAGCAGTTCTTC.

V gene TRBV18 combines with J gene TRBJ2-1, with 7 bases lining up with TRBD1. Germline V gene data show CDR1 as KGHSH and CDR2 as LQKENI. V lost 1 base and J lost 0; bases outside the gene matches: 3. The CDR3 extends over 16 amino acids. In DNA, the CDR3 is TGTGCCAGCTCACCACGGGACAGCTTCTCCTACAATGAGCAGTTCTTC. Translated: CASSPRDSFSYNEQFF.

The chain carries TRBV20-1 and TRBJ2-3; 9 bases agree with TRBD2. Germline V gives CDR1 DFQATT, CDR2 SNEGSKA (reference sequence). V dropped 0 bases and J dropped 4; count of bases not matched to a gene: 8. This CDR3 contains 16 residues. CDR3: CSARDPIAGDPDTQYF. DNA of the CDR3: TGCAGTGCTAGAGATCCGATAGCGGGGGATCCAGATACGCAGTATTTT.

V usage is TRBV9 and J usage is TRBJ1-2, with D unresolved. Germline CDR1 reads SGDLS; CDR2 reads YYNGEE. Trimming stripped 4 bases from V and 6 bases from J, with 10 bases between. The CDR3 is made up of 12 amino acids. CDR3 region: CASSPGLHGYTF. CDR3 coding DNA: TGTGCCAGCAGCCCGGGTCTCCATGGCTACACCTTC.

On this clonotype itself: Relative to the germline gene, one junction end is altered; a read error may explain this. The chain joins TRBV7-9 to TRBJ2-1, with a tentative D call TRBD2 (6 bases). This CDR3 spans 15 amino acids. Germline V gene data show CDR1 as SEHNR and CDR2 as FQNEAQ (reference sequence). For the CDR3, the DNA is TGTGCCAGCAGGCCATCCCGGGGGTCCTACAGTGAGCAGTTCTTC. Its protein product is CASRPSRGSYSEQFF. Full variable domain (missing parts from reference TRBV7-9 and TRBJ2-1): DTGVSQNPRHKITKRGQNVTFRCDPISEHNRLYWYRQTLGQGPEFLTYFQNEAQLEKSRLLSDRFSAERPKGSFSTLEIQRTEQGDSAMYLCASRPSRGSYSEQFFGPGTRLTVL.

This clonotype was picked up one time. The chain has TRBV10-3 and TRBJ2-7; D call uncertain. CDR1 and CDR2 (germline): ENHRY, SYGVKD. The CDR3 contains 13 residues. Trimming removed 2 bases from V and 7 bases from J, with 12 bases in between. The CDR3, as DNA: TGTGCCATCAGTGAGGCCGGGCAAAATGAGCAGTACTTC. As protein: CAISEAGQNEQYF.

This clonotype was seen only a few times. This chain uses TRBV4-3 with TRBJ1-2; the D gene is possibly TRBD1 (6 bases). The V gene's germline CDR1 is LGHNA and CDR2 YSLEER. V dropped 0 bases and J dropped 8 bases, with 19 bases sitting between them. CDR3 length: 16 amino acids. DNA of the CDR3: TGCGCCAGCAGCCAAGATTTAGGACAGTACCCCAGGGGCTACACCTTC. It is translated as CASSQDLGQYPRGYTF.

This chain joins TRBV4-3 and TRBJ1-1; no clear D. The germline V gene has CDR1 LGHNA and CDR2 YSLEER. The CDR3 has 16 amino acids. V dropped 0 bases and J dropped 7 bases, with 18 bases sitting between them. The chain's CDR3 is CASSQDFKGRQSEAFF. Written as DNA, the CDR3 is TGCGCCAGCAGCCAAGACTTTAAAGGGCGTCAGAGTGAAGCTTTCTTT.

The CDR3 DNA reads TGTGCCAGCAGCTCGACTAGCGGGGGCCCCACAGATACGCAGTATTTT. It translates to CASSSTSGGPTDTQYF. This chain uses TRBV5-5 with TRBJ2-3; the match to TRBD2 covers 12 bases. Germline CDR1 is SGHKS and CDR2 is YYEKEE (reference sequence). The CDR3 contains 16 residues. V dropped 3 bases and J dropped 2; count of bases not matched to a gene: 4.

V and J are TRBV6-6 and TRBJ2-3; 10 bases map to TRBD2. CDR3 length: 15 amino acids. Germline assignment: CDR1 MNHNY and CDR2 SVGAGI (reference sequence). V was pared by 5 bases and J by 4 bases, with 6 bases of the junction left unmatched. The DNA for the CDR3 is TGTGCCAGCAGTGACCCTAGCGGGGGCGCAGATACGCAGTATTTT. This codes for CASSDPSGGADTQYF.

About this clonotype: An end of the junction differs from the germline gene, which may be a read error. The V and J genes are TRBV20-1 and TRBJ2-1, with 8 bases identical to TRBD2. CDR1 and CDR2 (germline): DFQATT, SNEGSKA (reference sequence). The CDR3 length is 15 residues. Written as DNA, the CDR3 is TGCAGTGCCCCGTTAGCGGGGAGCTCCTACAATGGGCAGTTCTTC. The encoded protein is CSAPLAGSSYNGQFF.

V usage is TRBV12-3 or TRBV12-4 and J usage is TRBJ1-2; 7 nucleotides match TRBD1. CDR3 size: 14 residues. With V trimmed by 4 bases and J by 4 bases, 6 bases remained unmatched. CDR3 DNA: TGTGCCAGCAGTTCCGACAGGGCGAGCTATGGCTACACCTTC. It codes for CASSSDRASYGYTF.

This sequence joins TRBV6-5 and TRBJ2-1; 9 bases match TRBD2. Germline CDR1 is MNHEY and CDR2 is SVGAGI. The CDR3 extends over 15 amino acids. V gave up 5 bases and J gave up 6 bases; unmatched junction bases: 8. The CDR3 is CASSMGAGGFNEQFF. CDR3 nucleotide sequence: TGTGCCAGCAGTATGGGAGCGGGGGGTTTCAATGAGCAGTTCTTC.